Below are 15 T cell receptor beta chains sequenced from a single sample in a study of PD-1 blockade in classical Hodgkin lymphoma. Measured with immunoSEQ multiplex PCR; TCRdb has only the in-frame clones, and not every one. Of 35,000 to 50,000 clones in the sample, around three fifths were seen once. The time point is: cycle 4 day 1 (C4D1), after less than 7 weeks of nivolumab. There was relapse after autologous stem cell transplantation in every patient, and there was variation in brentuximab vedotin exposure. The sample in question was peripheral blood mononuclear cells (PBMCs), obtained before the fourth cycle of nivolumab. The receptors were sampled from a human donor with classical Hodgkin lymphoma.

The CDR3 bases are TGTGCCAGCAGTTTCGGCAGGGGGCCCAATCAGCCCCAGCATTTT. Amino acid sequence: CASSFGRGPNQPQHF. The chain is built from TRBV6-5 and TRBJ1-5; 8 nucleotides align to TRBD1. The V gene's germline CDR1 is MNHEY and CDR2 SVGAGI. V shed 4 bases, J shed 3 bases, and the junction held 5 bases outside the gene matches. The CDR3 sequence is 15 residues long.

There are a few counts of this clone. The V call is TRBV4-1, the J call TRBJ1-1; D is undetermined. The DNA end lines up better with TRBJ2-2; the J call may be wrong. This CDR3 has 11 residues. Germline lookup yields CDR1 MGHRA and CDR2 YSYEKL. The CDR3 is CASSQDKRLFF. For the CDR3, the DNA is TGCGCCAGCAGCCAAGATAAGCGGCTGTTTTTT.

The genes are TRBV6-6 and TRBJ1-5, with D possibly matching TRBD1 (6 bases). V gave up 5 bases and J gave up 0 bases, with 11 bases separating them. Per the germline V gene, CDR1 is MNHNY and CDR2 is SVGAGI (reference sequence). CDR3 length: 15 amino acids. The CDR3 DNA is TGTGCCAGCAGTCGAAACAGGGATAGCAATCAGCCCCAGCATTTT. It codes for CASSRNRDSNQPQHF.

This sequence joins TRBV6-5 and TRBJ2-7; 10 bases align to TRBD1. V was clipped by 5 bases and J by 1 base; unmatched bases: 5. This CDR3 is 15 amino acids long. The germline V gene encodes CDR1 MNHEY and CDR2 SVGAGI. CDR3 in DNA: TGTGCCAGCAGTCGGGACAGGGGATCATCCTACGAGCAGTACTTC. This translates into CASSRDRGSSYEQYF.

J is TRBJ2-5 and V is TRBV10-1; D possibly corresponds to TRBD1 (6 bases). The CDR3 has 15 amino acids. V gave up 2 bases and J gave up 5 bases, with 15 bases separating them. CDR1 is WNHNN and CDR2 is SYGVQD in the germline V gene (reference sequence). Here the CDR3 DNA reads TGCGCCAGCAGTGAGGCCCGACAGGCAGGGGAGACCCAGTACTTC. Translating gives CASSEARQAGETQYF.

This clone was seen repeatedly, ten times or more. The chain is built from TRBV6-5 and TRBJ1-3; a possible D gene is TRBD1 (5 bases). V lost 6 bases to trimming and J lost 3 bases, with 9 bases between them. The CDR3 has 13 amino acids. Germline assignment: CDR1 MNHEY and CDR2 SVGAGI. For the CDR3, the DNA is TGTGCCAGCAGCGATGGGGGTGGAAACACCATATATTTT. Its protein is CASSDGGGNTIYF.

V usage is TRBV5-1 and J usage is TRBJ2-3; 7 nucleotides match TRBD2. The junction had 8 bases not matched to a gene; V was cut back by 5 bases and J by 2 bases. The CDR3 length is 15 residues. From germline, CDR1 is SGHRS and CDR2 YFSETQ. CDR3 loop: CASRWLAEATDTQYF. CDR3 sequence (DNA): TGCGCCAGCAGGTGGCTAGCGGAGGCCACAGATACGCAGTATTTT.

A note on this clone: One junction end disagrees with the germline gene, perhaps due to a read error. The chain couples TRBV10-3 to TRBJ1-1; D might be TRBD1 (6 bases). Germline CDR1 and CDR2: ENHRY and SYGVKD. The CDR3 is 13 amino acids. The CDR3 loop reads CAINPTGNTEALF. The CDR3 nucleotides are TGTGCCATCAACCCGACAGGAAACACTGAAGCTCTCTTT.

The chain recombines TRBV19 with TRBJ1-5; D not certain. Germline assignment: CDR1 LNHDA and CDR2 SQIVND (reference sequence). The length of the CDR3 is 13 residues. Trimming removed 7 bases from V and 0 bases from J, with 7 bases in between. CDR3 residues: CASTRDSNQPQHF. CDR3 DNA sequence: TGTGCCAGTACTAGAGATAGCAATCAGCCCCAGCATTTT.

V usage is TRBV6-1 and J usage is TRBJ2-3; no clear D gene. The CDR3 consists of 13 residues. CDR1 and CDR2 (germline): MNHNS, SASEGT. The V end was cut by 0 bases, the J end by 5 bases, with 6 bases between. The CDR3, as DNA: TGTGCCAGCAGTGAAGCCGAGTTAGATACGCAGTATTTT. The encoded protein is CASSEAELDTQYF.

This clone turned up a few times. The chain couples TRBV30 to TRBJ2-3, with D possibly TRBD2 on 7 matching bases. This CDR3 is 16 amino acids long. Trimming took 3 bases from V and 0 from J, leaving 16 bases between them. Germline loops: CDR1 GTSNPN, CDR2 SVGIG (reference sequence). The DNA for the CDR3 is TGTGCCTGGAGCAATAGGGGGGGAACTAGCACAGATACGCAGTATTTT. Translating gives CAWSNRGGTSTDTQYF.

This clone is judged medium-sized. The chain couples TRBV19 to TRBJ2-7; weak D call: TRBD1 (6 bases). The CDR3 is made up of 13 amino acids. The V gene lost 2 bases and the J gene lost 4 bases, with 9 bases spanning the gap. The germline gives CDR1 LNHDA, CDR2 SQIVND (reference sequence). As DNA, the CDR3 is TGTGCCAGTAGTATAACAGGGAATTACGAGCAGTACTTC. Translated, it gives CASSITGNYEQYF.

The CDR3, as DNA: TGTGCCAGCAGCTTGGTTGGGAGATTCCAAGAGACCCAGTACTTC. The encoded protein is CASSLVGRFQETQYF. V gene TRBV5-6 combines with J gene TRBJ2-5, with D perhaps matching TRBD2 (5 bases). The CDR3 covers 15 residues. The V end was cut by 0 bases, the J end by 1 base, with 10 bases between. Germline-derived CDR1 and CDR2 are SGHDT and YYEEEE.

This clone was found many times. The V and J genes are TRBV7-2 and TRBJ2-7; D ambiguous. Trimming removed 1 base at V and 2 bases at J, with 9 bases between. Looked up from germline, CDR1 is SGHTA and CDR2 is FQGNSA. The CDR3 runs to 14 residues. CDR3 in DNA: TGTGCCAGCAGCTTAGTAACTAACACCTACGAGCAGTACTTC. It encodes CASSLVTNTYEQYF.

This clone was counted only a few times. The gene calls are TRBV7-2 and TRBJ2-7; the D gene is possibly TRBD1 (5 bases). Trimming shortened V by 1 base and J by 2 bases, and 12 bases separated the two germline ends. The length of the CDR3 is 15 residues. Germline assignment: CDR1 SGHTA and CDR2 FQGNSA. CDR3 coding DNA: TGTGCCAGCAGCTTAGGGCAGGGCGGCGCCTACGAGCAGTACTTC. Translated, it gives CASSLGQGGAYEQYF.